This is a list of T cell receptor beta chains from one sample in a study of blood T cell repertoires in COVID-19. Generated by immunoSEQ multiplex PCR, the TCRdb table keeps only in-frame clones and is missing some. The sample has fewer than 250,000 clones, 84% seen once. The material sequenced was peripheral blood. The receptors shown here come from a woman older than 75 with COVID-19, enrolled during active disease. CDR3s leave out the opening cysteine and the closing phenylalanine or tryptophan.

J gene,V gene,CDR3 protein
TRBJ1-6,TRBV19,ASTRYGGLSSPLH
TRBJ2-7,TRBV5-5,ASSLVGGRNRAYEQY
TRBJ2-5,TRBV21-1,ATGLGTQY
TRBJ1-1,TRBV28,ASRDTVNTEAF
TRBJ2-3,TRBV29-1,SVAETTSTDTQY
TRBJ1-5,TRBV7-2,ASSSLPPAGWPQH
TRBJ1-4,TRBV2,ASGAGATNEKLF
TRBJ1-1,TRBV27,ASSLSRTGYRVEGEAF
TRBJ2-3,TRBV6-5,ASSYSSPGDTQY
TRBJ1-3,TRBV5-1,ASSEDTNSGNTIY
TRBJ1-5,TRBV2,ASSGLFSNQPQH
TRBJ1-5,TRBV6-1,ASSENWDTLKFEQPQH
TRBJ1-2,TRBV6-5,ASRHRVRGYT
TRBJ2-5,TRBV10-3,AISESGTFGGETQY
TRBJ1-5,TRBV30,AWTGTGGSQPQH
TRBJ2-1,TRBV12-3/TRBV12-4,ASSQDWAGGLF
TRBJ2-3,TRBV7-6,ASSFSGGGAKDTQY
TRBJ2-7,TRBV24-1,ATSSGGEQY
TRBJ2-5,TRBV5-1,ASSFLAGEETQY
TRBJ1-6,TRBV5-1,ASSFGSSYNSPLH
TRBJ1-1,TRBV6-5,ASTFRGVGTEAF
TRBJ2-3,TRBV3-1/TRBV3-2,ASSTTGGPTDTQY
TRBJ2-7,TRBV6-2/TRBV6-3,ASSYPTGRGPSYEQY
TRBJ2-2,TRBV6-5,ASGNSGLIPGELF
TRBJ1-4,TRBV2,ASSVVLDEKLF
TRBJ1-6,TRBV24-1,AARPRQGGDSPLH
TRBJ1-5,TRBV19,ASMGQYSNQPQH
TRBJ1-6,TRBV27,ASSPNRSSYNSPLH
TRBJ2-2,TRBV5-4,ACSQGARDTGELF
TRBJ1-2,TRBV7-9,ASSPRSASAYYYGYT
TRBJ1-2,TRBV5-1,ASSLGQGGYGYT
TRBJ2-3,TRBV5-4,ASRFFGSTDTQY
TRBJ2-1,TRBV5-1,ASSFSGGNEQF
TRBJ1-5,TRBV11-2,ASTRSCQPQH
TRBJ1-1,TRBV18,ASSPPGRVEAF
TRBJ2-2,TRBV25-1,ASRTGTGLTGELF
TRBJ2-1,TRBV3-1/TRBV3-2,ASSLGLYNEQF
TRBJ1-6,TRBV6-2/TRBV6-3,ASTPTGGYNSPLH
TRBJ2-5,TRBV2,ASSDSGLAGNHKETQY
TRBJ2-1,TRBV9,ASSVGLINEQF
TRBJ1-6,TRBV7-8,ASSLGEDRGYAH
TRBJ1-4,TRBV5-5,ASSLLRQGATNEKLF
TRBJ1-4,TRBV2,ASSERRQGGEKLF
TRBJ1-5,TRBV7-2,ASSLATYQPQH
TRBJ2-5,TRBV7-2,ASSLGGPGTQY
TRBJ1-4,TRBV5-1,ASSLSTRALEKLF
TRBJ1-6,TRBV4-3,ASSRDLQGLGSPLH
TRBJ1-6,TRBV5-6,ASQIGTGSYNSPLH
TRBJ2-3,TRBV3-1/TRBV3-2,ASSQGGTSGADTQY
TRBJ2-3,TRBV9,ASSVRGIADTQY
TRBJ1-1,TRBV12-3/TRBV12-4,ASSTYLNTEAF
TRBJ2-5,TRBV6-5,ATRQGSGTQY
TRBJ2-2,TRBV7-8,ASSSQGSDTGELF
TRBJ1-1,TRBV18,ASSPRQGEAF
TRBJ2-7,TRBV18,ASSPPGQGELHEQY
TRBJ1-1,TRBV18,ASSLRTGSNTEAF
TRBJ2-7,TRBV3-1/TRBV3-2,ASSHGEGRLRFYEQY